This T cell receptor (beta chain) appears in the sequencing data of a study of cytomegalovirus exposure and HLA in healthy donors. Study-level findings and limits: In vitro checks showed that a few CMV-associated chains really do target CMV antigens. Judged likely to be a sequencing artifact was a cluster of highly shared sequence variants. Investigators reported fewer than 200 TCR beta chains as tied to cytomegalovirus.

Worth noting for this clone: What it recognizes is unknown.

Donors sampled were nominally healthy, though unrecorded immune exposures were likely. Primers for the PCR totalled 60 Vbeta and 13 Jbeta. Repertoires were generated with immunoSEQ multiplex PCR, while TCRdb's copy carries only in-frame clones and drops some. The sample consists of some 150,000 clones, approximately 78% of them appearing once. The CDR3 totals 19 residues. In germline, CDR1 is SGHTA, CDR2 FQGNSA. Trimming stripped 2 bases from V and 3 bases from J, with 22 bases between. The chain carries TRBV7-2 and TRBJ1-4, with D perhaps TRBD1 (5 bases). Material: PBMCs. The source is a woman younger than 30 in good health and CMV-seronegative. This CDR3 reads CASSLYSRAPKLPNEKLFF. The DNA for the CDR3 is TGTGCCAGCAGCTTATATTCCAGGGCCCCTAAGTTGCCTAATGAAAAACTGTTTTTT.